This entry is about one T cell receptor beta chain. The antigen remains unidentified. This sample stems from a study of blood T cells in healthy people across ages. Overall study findings and caveats: More naive CD4+ cells and higher diversity were found in long-lived than in aged donors. Roughly linear declines in TCR beta diversity per million T cells occurred with age.

Total RNA extracted from each sample amounted to at least 6 micrograms. Then a second PCR, running about 7 to 11 cycles, was carried out with a sample-barcoded 5' primer and a J-beta primer mix. TCRdb recomputed calls from the 5' RACE reads with MiXCR, one row per CDR3 protein. This repertoire shows some 1.8 million distinct CDR3 sequences, about two fifths found once; its top ten account for about 23%. CDR1 is SNHLY, CDR2 FYNNEI, per germline. The CDR3 loop spans 19 amino acids. J lost 4 bases, V lost 7 bases, and 19 bases had no gene match. The V and J genes are TRBV2 and TRBJ2-7, with 13 bases aligning to TRBD2. Sequencing input: blood. The source is a human donor in good health. This CDR3 is CASKGWTSGGNGGDYEQYF. Here the CDR3 DNA reads TGTGCCAGCAAGGGTTGGACTAGCGGGGGAAATGGGGGAGATTACGAGCAGTACTTC.